This T cell receptor (beta chain) comes out of a study of blood T cell repertoires in COVID-19. Study in general: PBMCs, B-cell-depleted T cells, or T cells provided the cDNA or gDNA that made up the material.

Exposed volunteers were people who met a COVID-19 case within 2 weeks before study entry. Germline V gene lookup returns CDR1 ENHRY and CDR2 SYGVKD. V lost 4 bases to trimming and J lost 4 bases, with 8 bases between them. The CDR3 runs to 12 residues. Profiling relied on immunoSEQ multiplex PCR, and the TCRdb table lists in-frame clones only, not all of them. The profile shows 330,000 or so clones, about nine tenths of them singletons. This sequence joins TRBV10-3 and TRBJ2-7, with a possible D match to TRBD1 (6 bases). Sequencing was carried out using PBMCs or T cells enriched from blood (not recorded which). This TCR was sampled from a woman aged 30 to 39 who had been exposed to COVID-19. CDR3 DNA sequence: TGTGCCATCAGTGGGACAGAGTACGAGCAGTACTTC. This encodes CAISGTEYEQYF.